One TCR beta chain is described in this entry. The target antigen is unknown. Quantitative 5'-RACE with molecular barcodes generated TCR beta libraries. Via MiXCR, TCRdb re-called the 5' RACE reads, giving one row per CDR3 protein. The table shows hundreds of thousands of distinct CDR3 sequences, with 8.6% occurring only once. These data belong to a study of CD8 T cells in ankylosing spondylitis. Regarding the study as a whole: There was a TCR beta motif, made of several highly homologous variants, that appeared characteristic of ankylosing spondylitis blood. CD8+ by phenotype, disease-linked clones were relatively rare in peripheral blood.

Germline V lookup: CDR1 MNHEY, CDR2 SMNVEV (reference sequence). CDR3 length: 15 residues. With 2 bases removed from V and 2 bases from J, the gap between germline ends came to 13 bases. This chain joins TRBV27 and TRBJ2-7; possible D gene TRBD1, 7 bases. This receptor was obtained from a male donor with ankylosing spondylitis or in good health (not recorded which). Source material: blood, either unsorted or a sorted T cell fraction (not recorded which). In DNA form, the CDR3 reads TGTGCCAGCAGTTTAGCGGGACAGCTCGCCTACGAGCAGTACTTC. Translating it yields CASSLAGQLAYEQYF.